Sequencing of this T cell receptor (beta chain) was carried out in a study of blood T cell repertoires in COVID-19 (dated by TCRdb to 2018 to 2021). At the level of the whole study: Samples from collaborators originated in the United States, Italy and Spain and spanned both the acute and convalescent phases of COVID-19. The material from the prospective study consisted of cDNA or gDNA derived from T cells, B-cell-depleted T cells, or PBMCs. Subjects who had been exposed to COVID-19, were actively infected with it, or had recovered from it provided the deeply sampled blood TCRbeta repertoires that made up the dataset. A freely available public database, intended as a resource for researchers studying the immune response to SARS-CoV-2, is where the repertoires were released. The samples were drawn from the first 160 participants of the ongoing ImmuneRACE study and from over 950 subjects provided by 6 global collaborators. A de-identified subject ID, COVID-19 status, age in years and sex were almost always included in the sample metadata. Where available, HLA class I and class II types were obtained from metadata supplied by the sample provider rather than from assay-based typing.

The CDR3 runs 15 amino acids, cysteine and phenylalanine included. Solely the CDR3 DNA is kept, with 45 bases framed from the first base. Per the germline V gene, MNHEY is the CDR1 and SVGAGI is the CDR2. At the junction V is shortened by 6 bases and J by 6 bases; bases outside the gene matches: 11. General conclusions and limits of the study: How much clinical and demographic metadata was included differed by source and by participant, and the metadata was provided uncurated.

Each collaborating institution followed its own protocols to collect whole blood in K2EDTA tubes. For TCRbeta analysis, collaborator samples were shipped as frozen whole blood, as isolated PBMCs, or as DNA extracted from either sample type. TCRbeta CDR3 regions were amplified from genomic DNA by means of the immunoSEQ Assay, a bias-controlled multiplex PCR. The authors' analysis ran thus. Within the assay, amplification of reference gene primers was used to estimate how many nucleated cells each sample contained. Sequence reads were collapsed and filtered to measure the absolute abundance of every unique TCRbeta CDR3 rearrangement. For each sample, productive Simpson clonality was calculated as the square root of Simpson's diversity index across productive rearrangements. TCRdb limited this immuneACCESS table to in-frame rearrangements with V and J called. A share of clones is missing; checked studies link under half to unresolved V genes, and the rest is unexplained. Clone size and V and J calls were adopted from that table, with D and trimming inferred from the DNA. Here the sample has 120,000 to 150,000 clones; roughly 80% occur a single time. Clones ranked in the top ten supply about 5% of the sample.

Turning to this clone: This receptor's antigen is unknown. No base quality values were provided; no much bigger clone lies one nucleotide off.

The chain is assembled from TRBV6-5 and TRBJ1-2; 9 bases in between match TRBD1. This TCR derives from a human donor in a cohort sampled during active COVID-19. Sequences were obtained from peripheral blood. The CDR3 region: CASRTTGQGQNGYTF. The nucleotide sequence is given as TGTGCCAGCAGGACGACTGGACAGGGGCAGAATGGCTACACCTTC.